The present T cell receptor beta chain was sequenced within a study of CD8+ T cells in alopecia areata. Notes on the study in general: The study found that many expanded lesional clones persisted in scalp and blood during tofacitinib. Links between baseline CD8+ expansion and response need larger treated cohorts.

Treatment given: oral pan-JAK inhibitor, 5-10 mg twice daily. Extracted RNA was reverse transcribed into cDNA, the sequencing template. Clones were read by immunoSEQ multiplex PCR, and TCRdb kept only the in-frame ones, dropping some. The sample lists 150,000 to 250,000 clones, roughly three fifths seen once, with 3% to 3.5% in the top ten. Of note for this clone: The antigen remains undetermined.

V lost 2 bases and J 0 bases, leaving 4 bases between the germline ends. There are 13 residues in the CDR3. The sample consisted of CD4+ T cells sorted from blood, taken at week 4, from a patient treated with tofacitinib. The TCR originated in a human donor with alopecia areata. J is TRBJ2-5 and V is TRBV23-1, with unresolved D. TRBV23-1 is treated as an ORF (open reading frame) with a function not yet certain. The CDR3 is CASSQDNQETQYF. The CDR3 DNA sequence: TGCGCCAGCAGTCAAGACAACCAAGAGACCCAGTACTTC.